The 15 T cell receptor beta chains given below trace back to one sample, sequenced in a study of a mutant IDH1 vaccine in newly diagnosed glioma. Indicated time point: week 47, end of study. In every dose of vaccine, 300 ug of mutant IDH1 20-mer peptide was given alongside topical imiquimod. These TCRs' antigens remain unknown. Profiling relied on immunoSEQ multiplex PCR, and the TCRdb table lists in-frame clones only, not all of them. Here the sample spans around 84,000 clones, 70% to 90% being singletons. Sequences were derived from PBMCs, sampled from a glioma patient whose treatment included an IDH1 peptide vaccine. The receptors here all came from a middle-aged man with glioma.

The V gene is TRBV29-1, the J gene TRBJ2-7; 7 positions match TRBD1. This CDR3 contains 14 residues. In germline, CDR1 is SQVTM, CDR2 ANQGSEA. J gave up 5 bases and V 7 bases, and 14 bases lay outside the gene matches. This chain's CDR3 is CSAQRADRVDEQYF. The DNA for the CDR3 is TGCAGCGCTCAAAGGGCCGACAGGGTTGACGAGCAGTACTTC.

The J gene is TRBJ2-3, the V gene TRBV6-4, with a tentative D call TRBD1 (5 bases). V lost 6 bases and J lost 5, with 15 bases in between. Germline V gives CDR1 MRHNA, CDR2 SNTAGT. The CDR3 is 14 amino acids. Written as DNA, the CDR3 is TGTGCCAGCAGCGTCTCAGGGCCGGGAGATACGCAGTATTTT. This sequence encodes CASSVSGPGDTQYF.

This clone appeared once. The V call is TRBV6-6, the J call TRBJ2-7, with 9 nucleotides matching TRBD1. V gave up 6 bases and J gave up 3 bases; unmatched junction bases: 12. Per the germline V gene, CDR1 is MNHNY and CDR2 is SVGAGI (reference sequence). The CDR3 has 16 residues. CDR3 sequence (DNA): TGTGCCAGCAGCCAAACGGGACAGGGCTCCTACTACGAGCAGTACTTC. Protein: CASSQTGQGSYYEQYF.

A single count supports this clone. The rearrangement links TRBV5-4 to TRBJ1-1, with 9 bases fitting TRBD1. Losses at the gene ends were 5 bases for V and 5 bases for J; bases not matched to a gene: 4. Germline CDR1 reads SGHNT; CDR2 reads YYREEE (reference sequence). CDR3 size: 13 residues. The CDR3 bases are TGTGCCAGCAGGCGACAGGGGGAGACTGAAGCTTTCTTT. Protein product: CASRRQGETEAFF.

The V gene is TRBV5-6, the J gene TRBJ1-1; D unclear. CDR3 length: 11 residues. Trimming shortened V by 5 bases and J by 7 bases, and 9 bases separated the two germline ends. Germline CDR1 is SGHDT and CDR2 is YYEEEE. The CDR3, as DNA: TGTGCCAGCAGATTTAGCGGTGAAGCTTTCTTT. Translating gives CASRFSGEAFF.

This chain uses TRBV6-4 with TRBJ2-1; D not certain. Germline CDR1 MRHNA, CDR2 SNTAGT. V was cut by 3 bases and J by 4 bases, with 7 bases left in between. This CDR3 has 13 amino acids. The CDR3 DNA is TGTGCCAGCAGTGAAACTGAATACAATGAGCAGTTCTTC. Its protein is CASSETEYNEQFF.

The chain employs TRBV18 and TRBJ2-7; D remains unclear. The CDR3 covers 12 residues. Trimming cost V 2 bases and J 6 bases, with 8 bases left between them. The germline V gene encodes CDR1 KGHSH and CDR2 LQKENI. CDR3 sequence: CASSPDVGEQYF. The CDR3 nucleotides read TGTGCCAGCTCACCAGACGTCGGCGAGCAGTACTTC.

The V call is TRBV5-4, the J call TRBJ2-1; 13 bases are shared with TRBD2. The germline CDR1 and CDR2 sequences are SGHNT and YYREEE (reference sequence). V lost 4 bases to trimming and J lost 8 bases; unmatched junction nucleotides: 6. The CDR3 contains 15 residues. CDR3 nucleotides: TGTGCCAGCAGCACCCGGACTAGCGGGAGCGATGAGCAGTTCTTC. This translates into CASSTRTSGSDEQFF.

The J gene is TRBJ2-7, the V gene TRBV11-2; D ambiguous. Per germline, CDR1 SGHAT and CDR2 FQNNGV. Trimming removed 2 bases from V and 2 bases from J, with 7 bases in between. The CDR3 has 13 residues. The chain's CDR3 is CASSLYRTYEQYF. CDR3 sequence (DNA): TGTGCCAGCAGCTTATACAGAACCTACGAGCAGTACTTC.

This rearrangement joins TRBV5-1 to TRBJ2-5, with D possibly being TRBD2 (5 bases). V shed 3 bases and J shed 2 bases, with 14 bases lying between them. Per the germline V gene, CDR1 is SGHRS and CDR2 is YFSETQ. The CDR3 runs to 15 residues. The chain's CDR3 is CASSSGRAGQETQYF. CDR3 coding DNA: TGCGCCAGCAGCTCCGGGCGGGCCGGGCAAGAGACCCAGTACTTC. The full variable domain, with the rest looked up from reference TRBV5-1 and TRBJ2-5, is KAGVTQTPRYLIKTRGQQVTLSCSPISGHRSVSWYQQTPGQGLQFLFEYFSETQRNKGNFPGRFSGRQFSNSRSEMNVSTLELGDSALYLCASSSGRAGQETQYFGPGTRLLVL.

V and J are TRBV4-3 and TRBJ2-1; D might be TRBD2 (6 bases). V was pared by 1 base and J by 3 bases, with 10 bases between. The V gene's germline CDR1 is LGHNA and CDR2 YSLEER. This CDR3 contains 15 residues. The CDR3: CASSQAGEVYNEQFF. Here the CDR3 DNA reads TGCGCCAGCAGCCAAGCGGGGGAGGTCTACAATGAGCAGTTCTTC.

This clone was picked up one time. The sample carries other DNA sequences with the same CDR3. DNA of the CDR3: TGTGCCAGCAGCGTGGGCGGGACGAATACAGATACGCAGTATTTT. The encoded protein is CASSVGGTNTDTQYF. The chain links TRBV9 to TRBJ2-3; the D gene is possibly TRBD2 (6 bases). The CDR3 runs to 15 residues. The V gene lost 2 bases and the J gene lost 3 bases, with 13 bases spanning the gap. Per germline, CDR1 SGDLS and CDR2 YYNGEE.

This rearrangement joins TRBV7-2 to TRBJ1-4, with TRBD1 matching over 7 bases. Germline lookup yields CDR1 SGHTA and CDR2 FQGNSA. The CDR3 contains 15 residues. Trimming at V came to 7 bases and at J to 0 bases, leaving 5 bases not matched to a gene. CDR3 protein: CASTRGTATNEKLFF. CDR3 nucleotides: TGTGCCAGCACCCGGGGGACAGCAACTAATGAAAAACTGTTTTTT. The entire variable domain, with the rest obtained from reference TRBV7-2 and TRBJ1-4, is as follows: GAGVSQSPSNKVTEKGKDVELRCDPISGHTALYWYRQSLGQGLEFLIYFQGNSAPDKSGLPSDRFSAERTGGSVSTLTIQRTQQEDSAVYLCASTRGTATNEKLFFGSGTQLSVL.

The chain has TRBV28 and TRBJ2-5; the D call may be TRBD1 or TRBD2 (6 bases each). Germline values: CDR1 MDHEN, CDR2 SYDVKM. V lost 3 bases and J 1 base, leaving 18 bases between the germline ends. This CDR3 spans 17 amino acids. The CDR3 DNA sequence: TGTGCCAGCAGTTTGGGGGGCACCGGGATCTTCCAAGAGACCCAGTACTTC. Residues: CASSLGGTGIFQETQYF. Combining the CDR3 with reference TRBV28 and TRBJ2-5 gives the whole variable domain DVKVTQSSRYLVKRTGEKVFLECVQDMDHENMFWYRQDPGLGLRLIYFSYDVKMKEKGDIPEGYSVSREKKERFSLILESASTNQTSMYLCASSLGGTGIFQETQYFGPGTRLLVL.

This rearrangement joins TRBV4-1 to TRBJ1-1; 7 nucleotides align to TRBD1. The V segment lost 4 bases and the J segment 4 bases; nucleotides outside the gene matches: 12. CDR1 MGHRA and CDR2 YSYEKL come from the germline V gene. The CDR3 is made up of 16 amino acids. The CDR3 loop reads CASSPTYRGMGTEAFF. DNA for the CDR3: TGCGCCAGCAGCCCGACGTACAGGGGAATGGGCACTGAAGCTTTCTTT.